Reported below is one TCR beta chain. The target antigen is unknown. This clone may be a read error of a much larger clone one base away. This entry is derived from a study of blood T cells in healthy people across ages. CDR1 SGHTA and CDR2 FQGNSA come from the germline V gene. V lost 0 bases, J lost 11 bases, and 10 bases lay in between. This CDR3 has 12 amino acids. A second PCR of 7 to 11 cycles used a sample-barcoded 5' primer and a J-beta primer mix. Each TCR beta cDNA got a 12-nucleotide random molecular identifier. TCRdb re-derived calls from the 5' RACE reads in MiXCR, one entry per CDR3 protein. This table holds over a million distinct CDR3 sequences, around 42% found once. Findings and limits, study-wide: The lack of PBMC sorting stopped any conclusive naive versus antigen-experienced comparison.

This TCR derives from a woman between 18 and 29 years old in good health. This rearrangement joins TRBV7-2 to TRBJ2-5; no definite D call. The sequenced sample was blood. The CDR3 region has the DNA TGTGCCAGCAGCTTAGCCTACAATGAGCAGTACTTC. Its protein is CASSLAYNEQYF. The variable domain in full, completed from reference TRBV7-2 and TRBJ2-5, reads GAGVSQSPSNKVTEKGKDVELRCDPISGHTALYWYRQSLGQGLEFLIYFQGNSAPDKSGLPSDRFSAERTGGSVSTLTIQRTQQEDSAVYLCASSLAYNEQYFGPGTRLLVL.